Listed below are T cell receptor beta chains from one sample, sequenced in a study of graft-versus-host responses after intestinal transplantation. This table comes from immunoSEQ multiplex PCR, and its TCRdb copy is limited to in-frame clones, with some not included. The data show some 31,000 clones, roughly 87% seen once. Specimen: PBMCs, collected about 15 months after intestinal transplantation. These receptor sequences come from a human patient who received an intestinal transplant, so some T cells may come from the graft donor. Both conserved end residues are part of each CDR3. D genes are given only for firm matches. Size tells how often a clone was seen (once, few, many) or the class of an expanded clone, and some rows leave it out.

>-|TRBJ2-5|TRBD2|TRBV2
TGTGCCAGCAGTGGGCAGGCGGGGGGGCAAGAGACCCAGTACTTC
CASSGQAGGQETQYF
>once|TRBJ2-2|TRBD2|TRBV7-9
TGTGCCAGCAGGGCGGGGGAGCGGGAGCTGTTTTTT
CASRAGERELFF
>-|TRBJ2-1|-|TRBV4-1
TGCGCCAGCAGCAGGGACGGCAGCTCCTACAATGAGCAGTTCTTC
CASSRDGSSYNEQFF
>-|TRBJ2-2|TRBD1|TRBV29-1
TGCAGCGTCGCCGGTCGGGACAGGTCCACCGGGGAGCTGTTTTTT
CSVAGRDRSTGELFF
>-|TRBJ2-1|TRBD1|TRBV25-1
TGTGCCAGCAGTGAATGGGGGACAGGGAAGAATGAGCAGTTCTTC
CASSEWGTGKNEQFF
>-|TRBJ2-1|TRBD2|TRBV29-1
TGCAGCGCACGGGAGGGGTGGTCCTACAATGAGCAGTTCTTC
CSAREGWSYNEQFF
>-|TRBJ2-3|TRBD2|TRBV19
TGTGCCAGTAGCGTGCGGGGGGGGCCCACAGATACGCAGTATTTT
CASSVRGGPTDTQYF
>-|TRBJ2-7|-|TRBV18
TGTGCCAGCTCACCCTCGTTAGCCCTCTCCTACGAGCAGTACTTC
CASSPSLALSYEQYF
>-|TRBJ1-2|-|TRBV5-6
TGTGCCAGCAGCCCCAGGGAGGGGGTGATCTATGGCTACACCTTC
CASSPREGVIYGYTF
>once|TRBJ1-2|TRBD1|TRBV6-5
TGTGCCAGCAGCCAAGTGATGGGGACAGGCGATGGCTACACCTTC
CASSQVMGTGDGYTF
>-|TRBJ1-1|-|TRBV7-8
TGTGCCAGCAGCTTACTTGGTCCTGCGAACACTGAAGCTTTCTTT
CASSLLGPANTEAFF
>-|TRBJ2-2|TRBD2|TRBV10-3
TGTGCCCCCTTAGCGGGGGGGAGATCTAGCGGGGAGCTGTTTTTT
CAPLAGGRSSGELFF
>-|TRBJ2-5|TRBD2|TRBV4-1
TGCGCCAGCAGCCATCCTGGACTAGCGGGAGGGCCCAACCGAGAGACCCAGTACTTC
CASSHPGLAGGPNRETQYF
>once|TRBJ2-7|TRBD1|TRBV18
TGTGCCAGCTCACCACAGCAACTTAGACAGGGCTCCTACGAGCAGTACTTC
CASSPQQLRQGSYEQYF
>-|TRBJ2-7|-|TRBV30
TGTGCCTGGAGTGTGGACGACAACTCCTACGAGCAGTACTTC
CAWSVDDNSYEQYF
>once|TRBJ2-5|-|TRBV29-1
TGCAGCGTTGCGGAGGGGAGCCTTCAAGAGACCCAGTACTTC
CSVAEGSLQETQYF
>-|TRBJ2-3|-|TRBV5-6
TGTGCCAGCAGCTTGGACAGGGGCACAGATACGCAGTATTTT
CASSLDRGTDTQYF